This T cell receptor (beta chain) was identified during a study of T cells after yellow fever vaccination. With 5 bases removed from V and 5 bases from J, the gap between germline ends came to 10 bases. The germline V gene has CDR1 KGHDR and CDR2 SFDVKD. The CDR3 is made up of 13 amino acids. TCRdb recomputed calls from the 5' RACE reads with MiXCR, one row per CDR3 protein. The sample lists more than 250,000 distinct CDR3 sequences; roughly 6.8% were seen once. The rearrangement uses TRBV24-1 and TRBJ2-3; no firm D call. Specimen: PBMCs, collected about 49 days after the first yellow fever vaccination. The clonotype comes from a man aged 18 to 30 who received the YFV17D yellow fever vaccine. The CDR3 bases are TGTGCCACCAGTGGGAAGGGCAGAGATACGCAGTATTTT. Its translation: CATSGKGRDTQYF.